One and the same sample provided the 21 T cell receptor beta chains below, sequenced in a study of T cell changes during pregnancy in multiple sclerosis. Method: immunoSEQ multiplex PCR; TCRdb's copy keeps in-frame clones and lacks some. Among tens of thousands of clones listed, 92% were seen once. The sample here was peripheral blood, taken in the second trimester of pregnancy. These receptor sequences come from a female donor with multiple sclerosis, enrolled in a pregnancy study.

This chain uses TRBV6-4 with TRBJ2-5, with a weak D call TRBD2 (5 bases). Trimming shortened V by 7 bases and J by 5 bases, and 14 bases separated the two germline ends. There are 13 residues in the CDR3. Germline assignment: CDR1 MRHNA and CDR2 SNTAGT. The chain's CDR3 is CASTSDSTETQYF. The DNA of the CDR3 is TGTGCCAGCACCTCGGACTCGACTGAGACCCAGTACTTC.

V is TRBV19 and J is TRBJ2-1, with 11 bases aligning to TRBD2. Germline loops: CDR1 LNHDA, CDR2 SQIVND (reference sequence). The CDR3 totals 16 residues. The V gene end was trimmed by 2 bases and the J gene end by 5 bases; junction bases not matched to a gene: 5. CDR3 in DNA: TGTGCCAGTAGTATATGGCTAGCGGGAGGCGACAATGAGCAGTTCTTC. It specifies CASSIWLAGGDNEQFF.

This chain uses TRBV18 with TRBJ1-2, with D perhaps matching TRBD1 (6 bases). CDR3 length equals 11 residues. Between the trimmed V and J ends, which lost 2 bases and 8 bases, there was a span of 6 bases. Germline V gene data show CDR1 as KGHSH and CDR2 as LQKENI. The CDR3 DNA reads TGTGCCAGCTCACCAGGACAGGGCTACACCTTC. Its protein product is CASSPGQGYTF.

This chain connects TRBV6-5 to TRBJ2-7; D possibly corresponds to TRBD1 (5 bases). V was shortened by 7 bases and J by 5 bases, with 12 bases between the two germline ends. The V gene's germline CDR1 is MNHEY and CDR2 SVGAGI. This CDR3 has 12 amino acids. CDR3 residues: CASMGQFDEQYF. CDR3 coding DNA: TGTGCCAGCATGGGGCAGTTCGACGAGCAGTACTTC.

This clone was seen once. The V call is TRBV30, the J call TRBJ2-5, with D possibly being TRBD1 (5 bases). The CDR3 length is 13 residues. Germline loops: CDR1 GTSNPN, CDR2 SVGIG (reference sequence). With 2 bases removed from V and 4 bases from J, the gap between germline ends came to 11 bases. The CDR3 coding sequence is TGTGCCTGGAGTATGGGTAGGGGAGAGACCCAGTACTTC. It yields the protein CAWSMGRGETQYF. Combining the CDR3 with reference TRBV30 and TRBJ2-5 gives the whole variable domain SQTIHQWPATLVQPVGSPLSLECTVEGTSNPNLYWYRQAAGRGLQLLFYSVGIGQISSEVPQNLSASRPQDRQFILSSKKLLLSDSGFYLCAWSMGRGETQYFGPGTRLLVL.

The chain combines TRBV28 with TRBJ2-5; TRBD2 matches at 12 bases. Trimming removed 5 bases from V and 7 bases from J; junction bases left unmatched: 14. CDR3 length: 17 residues. Germline lookup yields CDR1 MDHEN and CDR2 SYDVKM. The CDR3 nucleotides are TGTGCCAGCAGTCGGTGGACTAGCGGGGCCGGGGTGACGACCCAGTACTTC. Its translation is CASSRWTSGAGVTTQYF.

J is TRBJ1-5 and V is TRBV15, with 9 bases that match TRBD1. Germline values: CDR1 LNHNV, CDR2 YYDKDF (reference sequence). J lost 5 bases, V lost 5 bases, and 7 bases had no gene match. The CDR3 loop spans 15 amino acids. CDR3 bases: TGTGCCACCAGCCAGTTGCGGACAGGGGATCAGCCCCAGCATTTT. This sequence encodes CATSQLRTGDQPQHF.

The rearrangement uses TRBV2 and TRBJ1-6; TRBD1 might be the D (5 bases). Germline values: CDR1 SNHLY, CDR2 FYNNEI. The CDR3 spans 15 residues. Trimming took off 4 bases at V and 10 bases at J, with 17 bases between the two ends. This CDR3 is CASSAAQGGFSPLHF. DNA of the CDR3: TGTGCCAGCAGTGCTGCCCAGGGTGGGTTCTCACCCCTCCACTTT. Variable domain in full (rest from reference TRBV2 and TRBJ1-6): EPEVTQTPSHQVTQMGQEVILRCVPISNHLYFYWYRQILGQKVEFLVSFYNNEISEKSEIFDDQFSVERPDGSNFTLKIRSTKLEDSAMYFCASSAAQGGFSPLHFGNGTRLTVT.

The chain recombines TRBV30 with TRBJ1-4; a possible D gene is TRBD1 (5 bases). CDR1 is GTSNPN, CDR2 SVGIG, per germline (reference sequence). The CDR3 runs to 13 residues. V gave up 2 bases and J gave up 4 bases, with 8 bases separating them. The CDR3 region is CAWSSGINEKLFF. The DNA for the CDR3 is TGTGCCTGGAGTTCAGGGATTAATGAAAAACTGTTTTTT. Variable domain in full (rest from reference TRBV30 and TRBJ1-4): SQTIHQWPATLVQPVGSPLSLECTVEGTSNPNLYWYRQAAGRGLQLLFYSVGIGQISSEVPQNLSASRPQDRQFILSSKKLLLSDSGFYLCAWSSGINEKLFFGSGTQLSVL.

V gene TRBV18 combines with J gene TRBJ2-5; unclear D gene. Trimming pared 1 base from V and 4 bases from J, leaving 13 bases between. CDR3 length: 15 residues. CDR1 is KGHSH, CDR2 LQKENI, per germline. The CDR3 loop is CASSPRQTSGETQYF. DNA of the CDR3: TGTGCCAGCTCACCACGTCAGACCTCGGGAGAGACCCAGTACTTC.

V and J are TRBV27 and TRBJ1-5; D call uncertain. This CDR3 has 14 amino acids. V shed 2 bases and J shed 2 bases, with 7 bases lying between them. CDR1 is MNHEY and CDR2 is SMNVEV in the germline V gene (reference sequence). The chain's CDR3 is CASSLGSGNQPQHF. In DNA, the CDR3 is TGTGCCAGCAGTTTAGGCAGTGGCAATCAGCCCCAGCATTTT.

This clone was observed once. This chain joins TRBV4-3 and TRBJ1-1, with D tentatively TRBD1 (6 bases). This CDR3 is built from 15 residues. V shed 2 bases and J shed 1 base, with 11 bases lying between them. CDR1 LGHNA and CDR2 YSLEER come from the germline V gene. CDR3 region: CASSQQSRGNTEAFF. The CDR3 nucleotides read TGCGCCAGCAGCCAACAATCCAGGGGGAACACTGAAGCTTTCTTT.

The rearrangement uses TRBV27 and TRBJ1-6, with TRBD1 matching 7 bases. CDR3 size: 15 residues. After removal of 4 bases from V and 7 bases from J, the junction contained 7 bases not matched to a gene. The germline V gene has CDR1 MNHEY and CDR2 SMNVEV (reference sequence). This CDR3 reads CASSSPGQLNSPLHF. The CDR3 nucleotides are TGTGCCAGCAGTTCTCCGGGACAGCTGAATTCACCCCTCCACTTT.

V usage is TRBV6-1 and J usage is TRBJ2-7; D remains unclear. With 3 bases removed from V and 5 bases from J, the gap between germline ends came to 14 bases. CDR3 length: 14 amino acids. Germline CDR1 and CDR2: MNHNS and SASEGT. In DNA form, the CDR3 reads TGTGCCAGCAGTGAGGTTGGGCCCGTGGACGAGCAGTACTTC. Residues: CASSEVGPVDEQYF.

J is TRBJ2-7 and V is TRBV30, with 10 bases aligning to TRBD2. Germline trimming cut 3 bases from V and 4 bases from J; bases unmatched to any gene: 6. The length of the CDR3 is 14 residues. Germline CDR1 GTSNPN, CDR2 SVGIG (reference sequence). As DNA, the CDR3 is TGTGCCTGGAGAATGAGCGGGAGGGGGTACGAGCAGTACTTC. Translation gives CAWRMSGRGYEQYF.

The gene calls are TRBV2 and TRBJ1-5; D remains unclear. Trimming pared 5 bases from V and 9 bases from J, leaving 14 bases between. The length of the CDR3 is 13 residues. Per the germline V gene, CDR1 is SNHLY and CDR2 is FYNNEI. Written as DNA, the CDR3 is TGTGCCAGCAGTCGAGACGAGACGGGGCCCCAGCATTTT. This encodes CASSRDETGPQHF.

The CDR3 region has the DNA TGTGCCACCAAGACAGGGGGCGCGACGAATGAGCAGTTCTTC. Its translation: CATKTGGATNEQFF. The chain combines TRBV28 with TRBJ2-1, with 10 bases fitting TRBD1. This CDR3 has 14 residues. The J segment lost 7 bases and the V segment lost 10 bases, leaving 10 bases of the junction unmatched. Germline CDR1 and CDR2: MDHEN and SYDVKM.

The V gene is TRBV5-1, the J gene TRBJ2-1, with 8 nucleotides matching TRBD2. Germline CDR1 reads SGHRS; CDR2 reads YFSETQ. The CDR3 consists of 16 residues. V lost 1 base to trimming and J lost 5 bases; unmatched junction nucleotides: 8. Written as DNA, the CDR3 is TGCGCCAGCAGCTTGTTAACTAGCGGCTTGAACAATGAGCAGTTCTTC. Translated: CASSLLTSGLNNEQFF.

The CDR3 loop reads CASASGRAREQYF. The CDR3 DNA is TGTGCCAGTGCAAGCGGGAGGGCCCGCGAGCAGTACTTC. The chain links TRBV19 to TRBJ2-7; the match to TRBD2 covers 10 bases. Germline loops: CDR1 LNHDA, CDR2 SQIVND (reference sequence). The CDR3 is 13 amino acids. V gave up 8 bases and J gave up 6 bases; unmatched junction bases: 7.

This chain links TRBV4-3 with TRBJ1-6; TRBD1 matches at 11 bases. The V and J ends lost 0 bases and 10 bases, in that order; junction bases with no gene match: 5. The CDR3 extends over 16 amino acids. The germline CDR1 and CDR2 sequences are LGHNA and YSLEER. CDR3 nucleotides: TGCGCCAGCAGCCAAGATATTGGGACAGGGGGATCACCCCTCCACTTT. This encodes CASSQDIGTGGSPLHF.

The chain combines TRBV11-2 with TRBJ2-6; maybe TRBD2 (7 bases). CDR1 and CDR2 from the germline V gene are SGHAT and FQNNGV. This CDR3 has 17 amino acids. V dropped 2 bases and J dropped 2 bases, with 13 bases sitting between them. Here the CDR3 reads CASSLWQGTTGANVLTF. The CDR3 bases are TGTGCCAGCAGCTTATGGCAGGGGACTACTGGGGCCAACGTCCTGACTTTC.